The present entry profiles one T cell receptor (beta chain) with its context. Its antigen is unknown. One base away there is no much larger clone; base qualities are not given. These data originate in a study of vaccination and CD4 T cells after COVID-19 (dated by TCRdb to 2021 to 2024). Regarding the research as a whole: Convalescent patients had a positive SARS-CoV-2 result on nasal swab PCR, and of these patients, about ten had mild disease and one had severe disease. In the convalescent cohort there were six males and four females, among whom were two Hispanic individuals, seven Caucasians, two Asians and one multiracial person. Participants received two doses of either the Pfizer-BioNTech BNT162b2 vaccine (n=8) or the Moderna mRNA-1273 vaccine (n=2). Post-vaccine blood samples were collected a median of about 69 days after the second vaccine dose, ranging from roughly 14 to 241 days. Post-COVID blood samples were collected from convalescent patients a median of approximately 100 days after diagnosis, with a range of about 35 to 161 days. In approximately eleven COVID-19 convalescent patients and a handful of infection-naive healthy vaccine recipients, the spike-specific CD4+ TCR repertoire before mRNA vaccination was compared with the repertoire after mRNA vaccination. A few convalescent patients were sampled both early after vaccination (day 14) and late after vaccination (days 161 to 241). Results the study describes overall, beyond this receptor: The median number of SARS-CoV-2-reactive clonotypes rose from around 22 after infection to 38 after vaccination, but the change was not significant. In convalescent patients, nearly all vaccine-specific clones (304 of 307) were found to be mono-reactive for SARS-CoV-2 spike rather than cross-reactive with common cold coronaviruses. Only a relatively small number of convalescent patients were included in the study, and early timepoints following natural infection were not analyzed. In convalescent patients, a median approximately 83% of post-vaccine SARS-CoV-2-reactive clones were detected only after vaccination, and vaccine-specific priming was suggested by this finding.

The sample's time point label is to be understood as: late sampling 161 to 241 days after vaccination in three convalescent patients. Positive SARS-CoV-2 PCR tests in the convalescent patients dated from March to December 2020, before Alpha, Beta and Delta variants emerged in the United States. Ficoll-Paque Plus gradient centrifugation was used to isolate PBMCs from whole blood, and the isolated PBMCs were then either used fresh or cryopreserved at -140C. The receptor library was made with PCR. Sequencing relied on an Illumina iSeq 100. The paper's data handling went like this. Non-productive sequences were removed, and CDR3s that did not start with C, did not end with F or W, or were shorter than 7 amino acids were discarded. Similarity between CDR3 sequences was evaluated in R version 3.6.1 using Levenshtein distances (stringdist) and unrooted phylogenetic trees (ape). TCRdb itself trimmed the public reads at Q25 with fastp, ran MiXCR and retained productive beta chains. Entries are consolidated by CDR3 protein sequence, retaining the most common genes and DNA. The V and J calls and clone size come from TCRdb's table, not from the authors' own analysis. This sample holds approximately 40,000 distinct CDR3 sequences; approximately 40% were observed only once. Together, the top ten hold about 5.3% of the sample.

The CDR3, from cysteine to phenylalanine, totals 12 residues. This entry keeps only the CDR3 DNA: 36 bases, framed from base 1. CDR1 is given as ENHRY and CDR2 as SYGVKD, both from the germline V gene. At the junction V is shortened by 4 bases and J by 11 bases, with 11 bases in between. This receptor chain uses TRBV10-3 and TRBJ1-4; the D segment could be TRBD1, given 6 matching bases. This sequence originates from a human donor who had recovered from COVID-19. Here the sequenced sample was CD4+ T cells from blood, taken about 7 months after SARS-CoV-2 vaccination. In nucleotides, the sequence is TGTGCCATCAGTGTTCAGGGGAACAAACTGTTTTTT. This gives the protein CAISVQGNKLFF.